This record looks at one TCR beta chain sequence and its context. The antigen is undetermined. CDR1 is PRHDT, CDR2 FYEKMQ, per germline (reference sequence). The CDR3 is made up of 20 amino acids. Trimming pared 5 bases from V and 2 bases from J, leaving 29 bases between. The sample belongs to a study of naive and memory T cell subsets. Study observations and caveats: Naive repertoires, especially CD8, held a few larger clonotypes, possibly memory cells re-expressing CD45RA. TCR counts from RNA may reflect activation-linked expression changes.

The beta constant-region primer was an equimolar mix of two oligonucleotides covering TRBC1 and TRBC2. The ligated cDNA underwent four PCR rounds using SP2 and nested alpha and beta constant-region primers. A single record per CDR3 protein comes from TCRdb applying MiXCR to the UMI-ligation and nested PCR reads. The sample consists of 120,000 to 150,000 distinct CDR3 sequences, approximately 20% of them appearing once. The V and J genes are TRBV13 and TRBJ2-3, with D unclear. Sequences were obtained from naive CD8+ T cells from blood. The TCR sequence derives from a human donor in good health. The CDR3, as DNA: TGTGCCAGCAGCCCCCTGGGCCAGGCGGAAGTCCTAACCAACACAGATACGCAGTATTTT. This translates into CASSPLGQAEVLTNTDTQYF.